This T cell receptor beta chain was sequenced during a study of blood T cells in healthy people across ages. This clonotype was seen ten or more times. Germline CDR1 and CDR2: SQVTM and ANQGSEA. Trimming cost V 3 bases and J 5 bases; bases outside gene matches: 24. The CDR3 loop spans 20 amino acids. It was with a sample-barcoded 5' primer and a J-beta primer mix that a second PCR of roughly 7 to 12 cycles was run. One entry per CDR3 protein, called by TCRdb with MiXCR from the 5' RACE reads. Here the sample spans 1.6 million or so distinct CDR3 sequences, about 31% being singletons. The rearrangement links TRBV29-1 to TRBJ2-1; 8 bases are shared with TRBD2. The sample taken for sequencing was blood. This TCR was recovered from a woman aged 25-40 years in good health. CDR3 sequence reads: CSVEPLEAGGLMAWDNEQFF. Written as DNA, the CDR3 is TGCAGCGTTGAGCCCCTGGAGGCGGGGGGCCTAATGGCTTGGGACAATGAGCAGTTCTTC.